The 30 T cell receptor beta chains below come from one sample, sequenced in a study of OX40 agonist ivuxolimab in advanced cancers. Sequenced by immunoSEQ multiplex PCR; TCRdb stores in-frame clones only, minus some. The sample shows about 71,000 clones, roughly 81% of them seen only once. Sequencing was performed on CD4+ or CD8+ T cells sorted from blood, taken in a trial of the OX40 agonist ivuxolimab. The receptors come from an adult with an advanced solid tumor such as melanoma, head and neck, liver or kidney cancer.

The chain is built from TRBV4-1 and TRBJ2-7; 11 bases agree with TRBD2. The CDR3 consists of 18 residues. V was clipped by 1 base and J by 5 bases; unmatched bases: 13. CDR1 is MGHRA and CDR2 is YSYEKL in the germline V gene. DNA for the CDR3: TGCGCCAGCAGCCAAGGTCTCCGTGGTAGCGGGAGGGCGGACGAGCAGTACTTC. Translation gives CASSQGLRGSGRADEQYF.

The chain has TRBV7-8 and TRBJ2-3; D uncertain. This CDR3 spans 14 amino acids. Trimming pared 4 bases from V and 0 bases from J, leaving 8 bases between. Looked up from germline, CDR1 is SGHVS and CDR2 is FQNEAQ. CDR3 DNA: TGTGCCAGCAGCTCCACCAGAAGCACAGATACGCAGTATTTT. This gives the protein CASSSTRSTDTQYF. Full variable domain (rest looked up from reference TRBV7-8 and TRBJ2-3): GAGVSQSPRYKVAKRGQDVALRCDPISGHVSLFWYQQALGQGPEFLTYFQNEAQLDKSGLPSDRFFAERPEGSVSTLKIQRTQQEDSAVYLCASSSTRSTDTQYFGPGTRLTVL.

The CDR3 sequence is CASSENRANTGELFF. The CDR3 DNA reads as TGTGCCAGCAGTGAAAACAGGGCGAACACCGGGGAGCTGTTTTTT. The J gene is TRBJ2-2, the V gene TRBV2; a weak D match, TRBD1 (6 bases). Germline V lookup: CDR1 SNHLY, CDR2 FYNNEI. V was clipped by 2 bases and J by 0 bases, with 7 bases between them. The CDR3 loop spans 15 amino acids. The full variable domain, rest sourced from reference TRBV2 and TRBJ2-2, is EPEVTQTPSHQVTQMGQEVILRCVPISNHLYFYWYRQILGQKVEFLVSFYNNEISEKSEIFDDQFSVERPDGSNFTLKIRSTKLEDSAMYFCASSENRANTGELFFGEGSRLTVL.

J is TRBJ1-3 and V is TRBV9; TRBD1 might be the D (6 bases). The V and J ends lost 2 bases and 1 base respectively, with 13 bases between them. This CDR3 region has 16 residues. CDR1 is SGDLS and CDR2 is YYNGEE in the germline V gene. This CDR3 reads CASSVSGQGSGNTIYF. In DNA, the CDR3 is TGTGCCAGCAGCGTTTCAGGGCAGGGGTCTGGAAACACCATATATTTT.

This sequence joins TRBV2 and TRBJ2-5; TRBD1 might be the D (5 bases). Trimming cost V 2 bases and J 4 bases, with 14 bases left between them. Germline lookup yields CDR1 SNHLY and CDR2 FYNNEI. The CDR3 loop spans 15 amino acids. CDR3 DNA: TGTGCCAGCAGTGAATCTGGACACCGCCCAGAGACCCAGTACTTC. Encoded protein: CASSESGHRPETQYF.

V gene TRBV5-1 combines with J gene TRBJ2-3, with TRBD2 matching over 13 bases. Trimming cost V 4 bases and J 1 base; bases outside gene matches: 3. The germline V gene encodes CDR1 SGHRS and CDR2 YFSETQ. The CDR3 totals 16 residues. CDR3 region: CASSTGLAGRTDTQYF. The CDR3, as DNA: TGCGCCAGCAGCACGGGACTAGCGGGGCGCACAGATACGCAGTATTTT.

V and J are TRBV11-2 and TRBJ2-2; D uncertain. Germline V lookup: CDR1 SGHAT, CDR2 FQNNGV. V lost 2 bases and J lost 5, with 6 bases in between. The CDR3 covers 13 residues. Written as DNA, the CDR3 is TGTGCCAGCAGCTTACCCGGGACCGGGGAGCTGTTTTTT. This sequence encodes CASSLPGTGELFF.

The chain joins TRBV28 to TRBJ1-5; maybe TRBD1 (5 bases). The CDR3 is made up of 14 amino acids. Trimming took off 6 bases at V and 6 bases at J, with 15 bases between the two ends. Germline CDR1 MDHEN, CDR2 SYDVKM. The CDR3 loop is CASSPMWGTQPQHF. CDR3 DNA sequence: TGTGCCAGCAGCCCTATGTGGGGGACTCAGCCCCAGCATTTT.

This clone was seen once. The V gene is TRBV7-2, the J gene TRBJ2-7, with D perhaps TRBD2 (6 bases). This CDR3 contains 15 residues. Germline V lookup: CDR1 SGHTA, CDR2 FQGNSA. V lost 2 bases and J 4 bases, leaving 15 bases between the germline ends. The CDR3 region is CASSLMEGMGYEQYF. DNA for the CDR3: TGTGCCAGCAGCTTAATGGAGGGGATGGGGTACGAGCAGTACTTC.

V usage is TRBV5-4 and J usage is TRBJ2-7; D not resolved. V was pared by 2 bases and J by 1 base, with 10 bases between. The CDR3 runs to 14 residues. CDR1 is SGHNT and CDR2 is YYREEE in the germline V gene (reference sequence). This CDR3 reads CASSFGQDSYEQYF. The CDR3 bases are TGTGCCAGCAGCTTCGGTCAGGATTCCTACGAGCAGTACTTC.

The chain uses TRBV2 and TRBJ1-1; D is unclear. The length of the CDR3 is 13 residues. The germline V gene encodes CDR1 SNHLY and CDR2 FYNNEI. V was shortened by 1 base and J by 2 bases, with 5 bases between the two germline ends. CDR3 bases: TGTGCCAGCAGTGAAGTGAGCAACACTGAAGCTTTCTTT. This codes for CASSEVSNTEAFF.

The gene calls are TRBV25-1 and TRBJ1-6; D gene unclear. The CDR3 runs to 13 residues. Germline CDR1 and CDR2: MGHDK and SYGVNS. The V and J ends lost 1 base and 8 bases respectively, with 6 bases between them. Here the CDR3 reads CASSESGDSPLHF. CDR3 nucleotide sequence: TGTGCCAGCAGTGAATCTGGCGATTCACCCCTCCACTTT.

The rearrangement joins TRBV18 to TRBJ1-4; TRBD1 aligns across 7 bases. The CDR3 has 14 residues. Trimming cost V 6 bases and J 5 bases; bases outside gene matches: 6. From germline, CDR1 is KGHSH and CDR2 LQKENI. CDR3 sequence: CASSAGTANEKLFF. In DNA form, the CDR3 reads TGTGCCAGCTCGGCCGGGACAGCGAATGAAAAACTGTTTTTT.

J is TRBJ1-2 and V is TRBV7-9, with a tentative D call TRBD1 (5 bases). This CDR3 has 15 residues. Trimming stripped 2 bases from V and 4 bases from J, with 14 bases between. CDR1 is SEHNR, CDR2 FQNEAQ, per germline (reference sequence). The CDR3 DNA is TGTGCCAGCAGCTTAATGGGGGAGGCATCCTATGGCTACACCTTC. Translated, it gives CASSLMGEASYGYTF.

The J gene is TRBJ2-1, the V gene TRBV15; maybe TRBD1 (5 bases). Germline assignment: CDR1 LNHNV and CDR2 YYDKDF (reference sequence). The germline V and J ends were trimmed by 0 bases and 5 bases, with 11 bases remaining between them. The CDR3 runs to 15 residues. CDR3: CATSRDPRVDNEQFF. The CDR3, as DNA: TGTGCCACCAGCAGAGATCCCAGGGTGGACAATGAGCAGTTCTTC.

This clone was picked up one time. The chain joins TRBV21-1 to TRBJ1-5. TRBV21-1 represents a pseudogene. This CDR3 spans 16 amino acids. The CDR3 nucleotides read TGTGCCAGCAGCAAAGAGTACACCGACGGCGGTCAGCCCCAGCATTTT. Its translation: CASSKEYTDGGQPQHF.

The V and J genes are TRBV11-2 and TRBJ1-3; D might be TRBD1 (6 bases). V dropped 7 bases and J dropped 6 bases, with 19 bases sitting between them. The germline CDR1 and CDR2 sequences are SGHAT and FQNNGV. The CDR3 length is 15 residues. CDR3 bases: TGTGCCAGCACGCCAAGAGGGGGGAGTGAAAACACCATATATTTT. The encoded protein is CASTPRGGSENTIYF.

The chain joins TRBV2 to TRBJ2-7; D may be TRBD2 (5 bases). In germline, CDR1 is SNHLY, CDR2 FYNNEI. V lost 7 bases and J 0 bases, leaving 10 bases between the germline ends. The CDR3 contains 13 residues. CDR3 in amino acids: CASTTGDSYEQYF. Written as DNA, the CDR3 is TGTGCCAGCACCACCGGGGACTCCTACGAGCAGTACTTC.

The V call is TRBV6-6, the J call TRBJ1-1, with TRBD1 as a possible D gene (5 bases). Germline loops: CDR1 MNHNY, CDR2 SVGAGI (reference sequence). The length of the CDR3 is 14 residues. The germline V and J ends were trimmed by 2 bases and 3 bases, with 10 bases remaining between them. The CDR3 protein is CASSYGQGYTEAFF. CDR3 nucleotide sequence: TGTGCCAGCAGTTACGGGCAGGGATACACTGAAGCTTTCTTT.

J is TRBJ2-3 and V is TRBV18; D tentatively fits TRBD1 or TRBD2 (6 bases each). Between the trimmed V and J ends, which lost 6 bases and 4 bases, there was a span of 17 bases. Germline V gives CDR1 KGHSH, CDR2 LQKENI. The CDR3 is made up of 15 amino acids. The CDR3 loop reads CASSQLEGGPDTQYF. CDR3 nucleotides: TGTGCCAGCTCCCAGCTAGAGGGGGGCCCAGATACGCAGTATTTT.

The CDR3 loop reads CASGAGAGGNEKLFF. For the CDR3, the DNA is TGCGCCAGCGGCGCAGGGGCCGGGGGTAATGAAAAACTGTTTTTT. The rearrangement links TRBV5-1 to TRBJ1-4; tentatively, D is TRBD1 (6 bases). This CDR3 spans 15 amino acids. V was clipped by 7 bases and J by 4 bases, with 17 bases between them. Germline CDR1 reads SGHRS; CDR2 reads YFSETQ.

This clone was seen just once. V is TRBV2 and J is TRBJ2-1, with D tentatively TRBD2 (6 bases). The length of the CDR3 is 14 residues. The ends were cut back, 8 bases at V and 0 bases at J, with 11 bases in the middle. Germline CDR1 reads SNHLY; CDR2 reads FYNNEI. The CDR3 reads CASVRGFSYNEQFF. The CDR3 DNA follows: TGTGCCAGCGTACGGGGGTTCTCCTACAATGAGCAGTTCTTC.

This clone was counted only a few times. The V call is TRBV19, the J call TRBJ1-1; a possible D gene is TRBD1 (6 bases). The CDR3 totals 12 residues. V lost 6 bases and J lost 5, with 10 bases in between. CDR1 is LNHDA and CDR2 is SQIVND in the germline V gene (reference sequence). The chain's CDR3 is CASSTGWTEAFF. CDR3 DNA: TGTGCCAGTAGCACAGGGTGGACTGAAGCTTTCTTT.

This clone was counted a single time. The V and J genes are TRBV28 and TRBJ1-2; D uncertain. The CDR3 contains 13 residues. Trimming removed 6 bases at V and 5 bases at J, with 13 bases between. Germline V gives CDR1 MDHEN, CDR2 SYDVKM. The CDR3 DNA is TGTGCCAGCAGCCTCTATGTCGGGTATGGCTACACCTTC. This sequence encodes CASSLYVGYGYTF.

This chain links TRBV25-1 with TRBJ2-3; tentatively, D is TRBD1 (6 bases). The germline V and J ends were trimmed by 4 bases and 3 bases, with 8 bases remaining between them. The CDR3 has 13 residues. Germline CDR1 and CDR2: MGHDK and SYGVNS. The CDR3 DNA is TGTGCCAGCAGTGGGACAGCAACAGATACGCAGTATTTT. Translation: CASSGTATDTQYF.

In its sample, this clone ranks as medium-sized. The gene calls are TRBV15 and TRBJ1-6; D remains unclear. V lost 5 bases, J lost 10 bases, and 12 bases lay in between. This CDR3 is built from 13 residues. Germline CDR1 and CDR2: LNHNV and YYDKDF (reference sequence). The CDR3 loop reads CATSGYMLSPLHF. The CDR3, as DNA: TGTGCCACCAGCGGGTACATGTTGTCACCCCTCCACTTT.

The rearrangement links TRBV6-5 to TRBJ2-7, with TRBD2 matching over 7 bases. The CDR3 contains 15 residues. J was trimmed by 5 bases and V by 4 bases; bases with no gene match: 11. Germline CDR1 MNHEY, CDR2 SVGAGI. The CDR3 sequence is CASSLLAGEFNEQYF. The CDR3 nucleotides read TGTGCCAGCAGTTTACTGGCGGGAGAATTTAACGAGCAGTACTTC.

About this clone: Mismatch with germline at one junction end may stem from a read error. The chain recombines TRBV6-5 with TRBJ1-2, with a weak D call TRBD1 (6 bases). CDR3 size: 12 residues. Looked up from germline, CDR1 is MNHEY and CDR2 is SVGAGI. The CDR3 protein is CASTGTNYGYTF. CDR3 DNA sequence: TGTGCTAGCACAGGGACCAACTATGGCTACACCTTC.

Within the sample, this clone is medium-sized. The J gene is TRBJ2-2, the V gene TRBV4-2; a weak D match, TRBD2 (5 bases). Germline CDR1 LGHNA, CDR2 YNFKEQ. The CDR3 contains 15 residues. Trimming took off 0 bases at V and 3 bases at J, with 8 bases between the two ends. CDR3 in amino acids: CASSQEEGDTGELFF. The CDR3 nucleotides are TGTGCCAGCAGCCAAGAAGAGGGAGACACCGGGGAGCTGTTTTTT.

The gene calls are TRBV6-6 and TRBJ1-2; D may be TRBD1 (5 bases). V lost 10 bases to trimming and J lost 8 bases, with 20 bases between them. Germline V gives CDR1 MNHNY, CDR2 SVGAGI (reference sequence). This CDR3 contains 13 residues. In nucleotides, the CDR3 is TGTGCCACGGGAGACAGCCGCCCTCGGGGCTACACCTTC. Its translation: CATGDSRPRGYTF.